This passage covers 12 T cell receptor beta chains from one sample sequenced in a study of identical twins. From the 5' RACE reads, TCRdb called clonotypes with MiXCR, one entry per CDR3 protein. Counted here are about 570,000 distinct CDR3 sequences, approximately 9.6% occurring once; the ten biggest clones make up around 3.1%. The same sample was also used in a study of yellow fever vaccine responses in identical twins.

The sequencing sample was made of PBMCs. All receptors derive from a young woman in good health.

The chain has TRBV14 and TRBJ2-1; 9 nucleotides line up with TRBD2. J was trimmed by 9 bases and V by 4 bases; bases with no gene match: 10. CDR3 length: 15 residues. The V gene's germline CDR1 is SGHDN and CDR2 FVKESK. CDR3 nucleotide sequence: TGTGCCAGCAGCCGGACTAGCGTCCCCTCTGGTGAGCAGTTCTTC. Its protein product is CASSRTSVPSGEQFF.

The chain couples TRBV5-5 to TRBJ1-5, with D tentatively TRBD1 (6 bases). Germline CDR1 SGHKS, CDR2 YYEKEE (reference sequence). Trimming removed 3 bases at V and 9 bases at J, with 13 bases between. The CDR3 has 13 residues. The DNA for the CDR3 is TGTGCCAGCAGCTCCGACAGGAACCGGCCCCAGCATTTT. This encodes CASSSDRNRPQHF.

The rearrangement links TRBV2 to TRBJ2-3; possible D gene TRBD2, 5 bases. The germline CDR1 and CDR2 sequences are SNHLY and FYNNEI. Trimming pared 0 bases from V and 1 base from J, leaving 5 bases between. CDR3 length: 14 residues. DNA for the CDR3: TGTGCCAGCAGTGAAGCGCGGGGCACAGATACGCAGTATTTT. Amino acid sequence: CASSEARGTDTQYF.

The chain is built from TRBV5-4 and TRBJ2-5; TRBD2 matches at 7 bases. This CDR3 comprises 16 residues. CDR1 SGHNT and CDR2 YYREEE come from the germline V gene (reference sequence). Trimming removed 0 bases from V and 7 bases from J; junction bases left unmatched: 12. For the CDR3, the DNA is TGTGCCAGCAGCTTGGCAATGGGAGGGCCGGACGGGACCCAGTACTTC. Translation gives CASSLAMGGPDGTQYF. The variable domain in full, with the rest retrieved from reference TRBV5-4 and TRBJ2-5, is ETGVTQSPTHLIKTRGQQVTLRCSSQSGHNTVSWYQQALGQGPQFIFQYYREEENGRGNFPPRFSGLQFPNYSSELNVNALELDDSALYLCASSLAMGGPDGTQYFGPGTRLLVL.

The chain is built from TRBV4-1 and TRBJ2-7, with 13 bases lining up with TRBD2. Germline CDR1 reads MGHRA; CDR2 reads YSYEKL. The CDR3 is 17 residues long. Germline trimming cut 4 bases from V and 6 bases from J; bases unmatched to any gene: 12. The DNA for the CDR3 is TGCGCCAGCAGCCGGATACTAGCGGGAGGGTCTATCCCCGAGCAGTACTTC. This encodes CASSRILAGGSIPEQYF.

This clonotype occurred many times. This rearrangement joins TRBV12-3 or TRBV12-4 to TRBJ2-1; D gene uncertain. The CDR3 covers 13 residues. Trimming stripped 0 bases from V and 5 bases from J, with 5 bases between. CDR3 DNA sequence: TGTGCCAGCAGTTTAGCGCCAGACAATGAGCAGTTCTTC. Protein product: CASSLAPDNEQFF.

V is TRBV23-1 and J is TRBJ2-7, with D perhaps matching TRBD1 or TRBD2 (6 bases each). TRBV23-1 is labeled an ORF, and its function is uncertain. Trimming shortened V by 6 bases and J by 5 bases, and 14 bases separated the two germline ends. The CDR3 loop spans 13 amino acids. In nucleotides, the CDR3 is TGCGCCAGCAGGGTCGGAGGGGGGAACGAGCAGTACTTC. It yields the protein CASRVGGGNEQYF.

As to this clonotype: A much larger clone lies a single base off, so this may be a read error. The chain links TRBV29-1 to TRBJ2-1, with 12 bases aligning to TRBD1. This CDR3 is built from 14 residues. Trimming removed 8 bases from V and 8 bases from J; junction bases left unmatched: 10. Germline V CDR1 and CDR2: SQVTM, ANQGSEA. The CDR3 sequence: CSSYGTGGSDEQFF. The CDR3 DNA sequence: TGCAGCTCCTATGGGACAGGGGGCAGCGATGAGCAGTTCTTC.

Ten or more counts support this clonotype. The chain links TRBV10-3 to TRBJ1-1; D is unclear. In germline, CDR1 is ENHRY, CDR2 SYGVKD. The CDR3 length is 11 residues. V lost 8 bases and J 10 bases, leaving 14 bases between the germline ends. CDR3 DNA: TGTGCCATCGGGGATGCAGAGACAGCTTTCTTT. It translates to CAIGDAETAFF.

As to this clonotype: At one end, the junction sequence differs from germline, possibly due to a read error. CDR3 protein: CSVRTGGTDTRYF. The CDR3 nucleotides are TGCAGCGTCAGGACAGGGGGCACAGATACGCGGTATTTT. J is TRBJ2-3 and V is TRBV29-1, with TRBD1 matching 11 bases. The CDR3 consists of 13 residues. CDR1 and CDR2 from the germline V gene are SQVTM and ANQGSEA.

This clonotype was seen at least ten times. J is TRBJ2-1 and V is TRBV20-1; either TRBD1 or TRBD2 may supply D (5 bases each). The CDR3 is 12 residues long. V was pared by 1 base and J by 15 bases, with 16 bases between. Germline lookup yields CDR1 DFQATT and CDR2 SNEGSKA (reference sequence). The CDR3 DNA reads as TGCAGTGCTAGAGGAGGGCCCCCCGGGACGTTCTTC. This translates into CSARGGPPGTFF.

There are a few counts of this clonotype. The rearrangement links TRBV14 to TRBJ2-5; 8 bases match TRBD1. The V segment lost 0 bases and the J segment 5 bases; nucleotides outside the gene matches: 14. Germline V gives CDR1 SGHDN, CDR2 FVKESK. CDR3 length: 18 amino acids. CDR3 DNA: TGTGCCAGCAGCCAAGATCGGGGGACAGGCCCAGCCAAGGAGACCCAGTACTTC. It yields the protein CASSQDRGTGPAKETQYF.